The present T cell receptor (beta chain) was sequenced within a study of CD8+ T cells in alopecia areata. Findings and limits, study-wide: Affected scalp, especially in alopecia totalis/universalis, had a higher clonality than normal scalp did. Any link of baseline CD8+ expansion to response, resting on one nonresponder, remains uncertain. For patients receiving tofacitinib, scalp clonality and expanded CD8+ clones among the top 100 significantly decreased.

Treatment noted: oral pan-JAK inhibitor, 5-10 mg twice daily. RNA was extracted and reverse transcribed into cDNA as the sequencing template. The data were produced by immunoSEQ multiplex PCR, yet TCRdb's version contains in-frame clones alone and is incomplete. The table has about 190,000 clones, around three fifths seen once. Comments on this clone: The antigen is undetermined.

CDR1 and CDR2 (germline): SGHDT, YYEEEE. V trimming: 1 base; J trimming: 2 bases; junction bases outside the gene matches: 9. This CDR3 spans 16 amino acids. The sequenced sample was CD4+ T cells sorted from blood, obtained at week 24, from a patient treated with tofacitinib. This receptor was identified in a human donor with alopecia areata. This sequence joins TRBV5-6 and TRBJ2-7, with 7 positions matching TRBD1. The CDR3 DNA is TGTGCCAGCAGCTTGCCCGATGGGACAGCAACCTACGAGCAGTACTTC. As protein: CASSLPDGTATYEQYF.